A selection of T cell receptor beta chains follows, all from one sample in a study of blood T cell repertoires in COVID-19. Libraries were prepared by immunoSEQ multiplex PCR; TCRdb keeps only in-frame clonotypes and omits some of them. This table holds some 200,000 clones, about three quarters found once. Sequenced: peripheral blood. Receptors originate from a woman aged 70 to 79 with acute or convalescent COVID-19. Each CDR3 is given with its conserved first and last residue. The D gene is left open where the match is weak. A clone size is listed for some rows: how often the clone was seen (once, few, many), or a class if it is expanded.

abundance,j_gene,d_gene,v_gene,CDR3nt,CDR3aa
-,TRBJ2-3,TRBD2,TRBV18,TGTGCCAGCTCACCCGGGACTAGCGGGGGGGCAGATACGCAGTATTTT,CASSPGTSGGADTQYF
-,TRBJ2-2,-,TRBV9,TGTGCCAGCAGCTACAGGTCCGGGGAGCTGTTTTTT,CASSYRSGELFF
-,TRBJ2-7,TRBD1,TRBV7-3,TGTGCCAGCAGCTATTCGGGACAGGAGCGGCACGAGCAGTACTTC,CASSYSGQERHEQYF
-,TRBJ1-1,-,TRBV5-1,TGCGCCAGCAGCCGAGAGCCCAACACTGAAGCTTTCTTT,CASSREPNTEAFF
-,TRBJ1-4,TRBD1,TRBV2,TGTGCCAGCAGGCCACCATCGCGGCAGGGGGTCGAAAAACTGTTTTTT,CASRPPSRQGVEKLFF
-,TRBJ2-2,-,TRBV5-1,TGCGCCAGCAGCCCCGAGGTCTCCTCAGGGGAGCTGTTTTTT,CASSPEVSSGELFF
-,TRBJ2-7,TRBD1,TRBV5-1,TGCGCCAGCAAGACTTCCGGGACAGGGGTTTACTACGAGCAGTACTTC,CASKTSGTGVYYEQYF
-,TRBJ2-3,-,TRBV24-1,TGTGCCACCAGTGATTTGCTAGGGGGTGCAGATACGCAGTATTTT,CATSDLLGGADTQYF
-,TRBJ1-2,-,TRBV12-1,TGTGCCAGCAGCTTTGCACAGGACAGGGGGCGCCGGGGCTATGGCTACACCTTC,CASSFAQDRGRRGYGYTF
-,TRBJ2-4,-,TRBV18,TGTGCCAGCTCACAAACCAGGGAGGACATTCAGTACTTC,CASSQTREDIQYF
-,TRBJ1-4,TRBD1,TRBV2,TGTGCCAGCAGCAGGGGGCCAGCTGAAAAACTGTTTTTT,CASSRGPAEKLFF
-,TRBJ2-4,-,TRBV7-6,TGTGCCAGCAGCGAGGGAACGGGGTTAGCCAAAAACATTCAGTACTTC,CASSEGTGLAKNIQYF
-,TRBJ2-3,TRBD2,TRBV19,TGTGCTACGACTAGCGGGCTTAGCACAGATACGCAGTATTTT,CATTSGLSTDTQYF
few,TRBJ2-7,TRBD2,TRBV10-1,TGCGCCAGCAGTGACCCCACGCGGGGGGGCTACGAGCAGTACTTC,CASSDPTRGGYEQYF
-,TRBJ2-5,-,TRBV7-3,TGTGCCAGCAGCATCGAGCCCGAAGAGACCCAGTACTTC,CASSIEPEETQYF
-,TRBJ1-1,TRBD1,TRBV9,TGTGCCAGCACCCCGACTGACAGGGGCACTGAAGCTTTCTTT,CASTPTDRGTEAFF
few,TRBJ1-6,-,TRBV7-2,TGTGCCAGCAGCGGGGGCAGGGGCCGACCCGATTCACCCCTCCACTTT,CASSGGRGRPDSPLHF
-,TRBJ2-2,-,TRBV5-1,TGCGCCAGCACTTTACAGGGATACACCGGGGAGCTGTTTTTT,CASTLQGYTGELFF
-,TRBJ2-4,TRBD1,TRBV6-2/TRBV6-3,TGTGCCAGCAGTCGGGACAGGGCCAAAAACATTCAGTACTTC,CASSRDRAKNIQYF
-,TRBJ2-7,TRBD1,TRBV18,TGTGCCAGCTCACCTCCTACAGGGGGCTTAGGCGAGCAGTACTTC,CASSPPTGGLGEQYF
-,TRBJ2-7,TRBD1,TRBV7-8,TGTGCCAGCAGGGGACAGGGCGGGTCCTACGAGCAGTACTTC,CASRGQGGSYEQYF
-,TRBJ2-5,-,TRBV7-2,TGTGCCAGCAGCCACTATGGAGAGACCCAGTACTTC,CASSHYGETQYF
-,TRBJ2-7,TRBD1,TRBV7-2,TGTGCCAGCAGCCCCGGGGACAGGGACCACGAGCAGTACTTC,CASSPGDRDHEQYF
-,TRBJ2-3,TRBD2,TRBV5-1,TGCGCCAGCAGCTCGGGCGGGGGGGCAGTGGATACGCAGTATTTT,CASSSGGGAVDTQYF
-,TRBJ2-4,-,TRBV19,TGTGCCAGTAGTAGGGCAGGGGAGATAACCAAAAACATTCAGTACTTC,CASSRAGEITKNIQYF
-,TRBJ1-6,-,TRBV11-2,TGTGCCAGCAGCTCCCTAGGGAGGGTGGATTCACCCCTCCACTTT,CASSSLGRVDSPLHF
few,TRBJ2-3,TRBD2,TRBV7-2,TGTGCCAGCAGCTTGACCCGGCGGGGGGCGGGGGAAGATACGCAGTATTTT,CASSLTRRGAGEDTQYF
-,TRBJ2-2,TRBD1,TRBV5-1,TGCGCCAGCAGCTTGGGGACAGGTGCCGGGGAGCTGTTTTTT,CASSLGTGAGELFF
-,TRBJ2-5,-,TRBV12-3/TRBV12-4,TGTGCCAGCAGCTTGCGAGAGACCCAGTACTTC,CASSLRETQYF
-,TRBJ2-1,-,TRBV7-9,TGTGCCAGCAGCTTGACCGCGGTGAGGGACACTAACAATGAGCAGTTCTTC,CASSLTAVRDTNNEQFF
-,TRBJ1-4,TRBD1,TRBV5-1,TGCGCCAGCAGCTACGGACAGGGGAATGAAAAACTGTTTTTT,CASSYGQGNEKLFF
-,TRBJ1-6,-,TRBV30,TGTGCCTGGAGATCGGGGAATACCCATAATTCACCCCTCCACTTT,CAWRSGNTHNSPLHF
-,TRBJ1-2,-,TRBV5-5,TGTGCCAGCAGCCTAGACGGCTACTATGGCTACACCTTC,CASSLDGYYGYTF
-,TRBJ1-5,-,TRBV3-1/TRBV3-2,TGTGCCAGCAGCCAACAGGGAGGAAGCAATCAGCCCCAGCATTTT,CASSQQGGSNQPQHF
-,TRBJ2-7,TRBD2,TRBV19,TGTGCCAGTAGTATAGTCCCATCGTGGACTAGCGGGGGCACCTACGAGCAGTACTTC,CASSIVPSWTSGGTYEQYF
many,TRBJ2-5,TRBD2,TRBV6-5,TGTGCCAGCAGTTACTCGGGGGGGAGGCAAGAGACCCAGTACTTC,CASSYSGGRQETQYF
-,TRBJ2-5,-,TRBV24-1,TGTGCCACCAGTGTGGGGGGGCAGGAGACCCAGTACTTC,CATSVGGQETQYF
-,TRBJ1-4,-,TRBV28,TGTGCCAGCAGTTTGGAGATCGAGGGTGGTGTCACTAATGAAAAACTGTTTTTT,CASSLEIEGGVTNEKLFF
once,TRBJ2-1,TRBD1,TRBV25-1,TGTGCCAGCAGTGACGGGACAGGGGCATCCTACAATGAGCAGTTCTTC,CASSDGTGASYNEQFF
once,TRBJ2-5,-,TRBV3-1/TRBV3-2,TGTGCCAGCAGCCAAGACCGGGGATTATCTCAAGAGACCCAGTACTTC,CASSQDRGLSQETQYF
-,TRBJ2-3,-,TRBV29-1,TGCAGCGTTGACCCGGGGGATACGCAGTATTTT,CSVDPGDTQYF
-,TRBJ1-5,-,TRBV4-1,TGCGCCAGCAGCCCAGAAGATGGAGGGCAGCCCCAGCATTTT,CASSPEDGGQPQHF
-,TRBJ1-1,TRBD1,TRBV6-5,TGTGCCAGCAGACCTAGACAGGGCACTGAAGCTTTCTTT,CASRPRQGTEAFF
once,TRBJ2-3,TRBD2,TRBV28,TGTGCCAGCACCAGCCCTAGCGGGGGGCCAGATACGCAGTATTTT,CASTSPSGGPDTQYF
many,TRBJ2-5,TRBD2,TRBV24-1,TGTGCCACCAGTGACCTAGGGAGGGGCGGCGTGACGGGGGAAAATCAAGAAGAGACCCAGTACTTC,CATSDLGRGGVTGENQEETQYF
-,TRBJ1-1,TRBD1,TRBV2,TGTGCCAGCAGTGAAGCGGGAACAGGGGTCATGAACACTGAAGCTTTCTTT,CASSEAGTGVMNTEAFF
-,TRBJ2-3,TRBD2,TRBV18,TGTGCCAGCTCACCACAGCGGGGGGCCGACAACACAGATACGCAGTATTTT,CASSPQRGADNTDTQYF
-,TRBJ2-2,TRBD1,TRBV5-1,TGCGCCAGCAGCACCGGGACAGGACCCACCGGGGAGCTGTTTTTT,CASSTGTGPTGELFF
-,TRBJ1-1,-,TRBV6-2/TRBV6-3,TGTGCCAGCCGCCCCCCAGGGATTAAGTGGGCTTTCTTT,CASRPPGIKWAFF
once,TRBJ2-2,-,TRBV11-3,TGTGCCAGCAGCTTAGTCACAGGGTCCGGGGAGCTGTTTTTT,CASSLVTGSGELFF
-,TRBJ2-2,-,TRBV30,TGTGCCTGGAGAGGGGACTTCTCCCTCGGGGAGCTGTTTTTT,CAWRGDFSLGELFF
-,TRBJ2-2,-,TRBV30,TGTGCCTGGAGAGTGGCGGGACGGTCTCTTGGGGAGCTGTTTTTT,CAWRVAGRSLGELFF
once,TRBJ2-1,TRBD2,TRBV27,TGTGCCAGCAGTTGGGTGAGCGGGGGGGCCAATGAGCAGTTCTTC,CASSWVSGGANEQFF
-,TRBJ2-2,TRBD2,TRBV7-2,TGTGCCAGCAGCTCTGGGACTAGCCGCGGGGAGCTGTTTTTT,CASSSGTSRGELFF
-,TRBJ1-2,-,TRBV5-1,TGCGCCAGCAGCTTGGAGGGAGGGAATGAGGGCTACACCTTC,CASSLEGGNEGYTF